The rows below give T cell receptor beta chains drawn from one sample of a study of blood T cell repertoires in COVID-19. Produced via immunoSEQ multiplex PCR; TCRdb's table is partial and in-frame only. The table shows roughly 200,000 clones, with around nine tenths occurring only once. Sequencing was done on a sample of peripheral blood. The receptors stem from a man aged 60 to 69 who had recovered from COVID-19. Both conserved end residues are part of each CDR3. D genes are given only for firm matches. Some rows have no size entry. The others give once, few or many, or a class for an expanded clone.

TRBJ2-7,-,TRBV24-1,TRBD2,CAVGNGGTYEQYF,TGTGCCGTGGGGAACGGGGGGACCTACGAGCAGTACTTC
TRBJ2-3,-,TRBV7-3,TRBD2,CASSLFSGGPADTQYF,TGTGCCAGCAGCCTCTTTAGCGGGGGGCCGGCTGATACGCAGTATTTT
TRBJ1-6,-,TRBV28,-,CASLAGTPTSRTPLHF,TGTGCCAGCTTAGCCGGGACTCCTACTTCAAGGACACCCCTCCACTTT
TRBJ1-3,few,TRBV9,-,CASSVASGESGNTIYF,TGTGCCAGCAGCGTCGCCTCAGGGGAGTCTGGAAACACCATATATTTT
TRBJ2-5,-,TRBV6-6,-,CASSYSGMGETQYF,TGTGCCAGCAGTTACTCCGGGATGGGAGAGACCCAGTACTTC
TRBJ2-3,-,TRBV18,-,CASSPRSRGTDTQYF,TGTGCCAGCTCACCACGGAGCAGGGGCACAGATACGCAGTATTTT
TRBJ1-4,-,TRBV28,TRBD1,CASSYLRGLGEKLFF,TGTGCCAGCAGTTACCTCAGGGGGCTAGGGGAAAAACTGTTTTTT
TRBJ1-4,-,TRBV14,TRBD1,CASSQWTGGKLFF,TGTGCCAGCAGCCAATGGACAGGGGGAAAACTGTTTTTT
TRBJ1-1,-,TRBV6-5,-,CASSYDAMRTEAFF,TGTGCCAGCAGTTACGATGCTATGAGGACTGAAGCTTTCTTT
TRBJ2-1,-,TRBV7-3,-,CASSSSGAYNEQFF,TGTGCCAGCAGCTCAAGCGGCGCCTACAATGAGCAGTTCTTC
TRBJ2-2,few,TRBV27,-,CASRPFVGSIAGELFF,TGTGCCAGCAGACCGTTTGTAGGGAGCATAGCCGGGGAGCTGTTTTTT
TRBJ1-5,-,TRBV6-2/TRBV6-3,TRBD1,CASSYHLRDRGTGNQPQHF,TGTGCCAGCAGTTACCACCTCCGGGACAGGGGGACTGGCAATCAGCCCCAGCATTTT
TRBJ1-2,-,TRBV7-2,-,CASSLGLGSNYGYTF,TGTGCCAGCAGCTTAGGTCTCGGGTCCAACTATGGCTACACCTTC
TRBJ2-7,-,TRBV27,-,CASSRLVGAYEQYF,TGTGCCAGCAGTAGACTAGTAGGGGCCTACGAGCAGTACTTC
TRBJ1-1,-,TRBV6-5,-,CASSATGFTEAFF,TGTGCCAGCAGCGCTACAGGGTTCACTGAAGCTTTCTTT
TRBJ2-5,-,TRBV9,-,CASSVSSTIRETQYF,TGTGCCAGCAGCGTTTCTAGCACGATTAGAGAGACCCAGTACTTC
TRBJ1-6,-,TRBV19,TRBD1,CASSAEDRGNSPLHF,TGTGCCAGTAGTGCAGAGGACAGGGGAAATTCACCCCTCCACTTT
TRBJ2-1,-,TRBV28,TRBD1,CASSNRGYNEQFF,TGTGCCAGCAGCAACAGGGGGTACAATGAGCAGTTCTTC
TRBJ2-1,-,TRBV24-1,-,CATSEGSLNEQFF,TGTGCCACCAGTGAGGGCAGCCTAAATGAGCAGTTCTTC
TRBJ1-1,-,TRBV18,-,CASSPRLVGNTEAFF,TGTGCCAGCTCACCACGATTAGTCGGGAACACTGAAGCTTTCTTT
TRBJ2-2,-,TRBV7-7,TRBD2,CASSPGREGLTGELFF,TGTGCCAGCAGCCCGGGGAGGGAGGGCCTAACCGGGGAGCTGTTTTTT
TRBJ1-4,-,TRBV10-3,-,CAISEGSTNEKLFF,TGTGCCATCAGTGAGGGCTCAACTAATGAAAAACTGTTTTTT
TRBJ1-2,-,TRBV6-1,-,CASSEEPTIYGYTF,TGTGCCAGCAGTGAAGAACCCACAATTTATGGCTACACCTTC
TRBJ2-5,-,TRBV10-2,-,CASSGFRGQRQETQYF,TGCGCCAGCAGTGGTTTCCGGGGACAACGGCAAGAGACCCAGTACTTC
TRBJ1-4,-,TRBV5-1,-,CASSRTGNRDEKLFF,TGCGCCAGCAGCAGAACAGGGAATAGGGATGAAAAACTGTTTTTT
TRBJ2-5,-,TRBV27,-,CASIRQGRGEETQYF,TGTGCCAGCATCCGACAGGGAAGGGGGGAAGAGACCCAGTACTTC
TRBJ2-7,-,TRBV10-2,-,CASRGQNYEQYF,TGCGCCAGCAGAGGACAGAACTACGAGCAGTACTTC
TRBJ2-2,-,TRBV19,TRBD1,CASSADRGQTGELFF,TGTGCCAGTAGCGCGGACAGGGGACAGACCGGGGAGCTGTTTTTT
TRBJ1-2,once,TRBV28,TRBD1,CASSPTGEGYTF,TGTGCCAGCAGTCCTACAGGGGAAGGCTACACCTTC
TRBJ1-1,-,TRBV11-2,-,CASSLDRNTEAFF,TGTGCCAGCAGCTTAGATAGGAACACTGAAGCTTTCTTT
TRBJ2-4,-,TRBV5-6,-,CASSLLAPQNPAKNIQYF,TGTGCCAGCAGCTTATTAGCCCCACAAAACCCAGCCAAAAACATTCAGTACTTC
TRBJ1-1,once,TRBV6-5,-,CASRRQTNTEAFF,TGTGCCAGCAGGAGACAGACGAACACTGAAGCTTTCTTT
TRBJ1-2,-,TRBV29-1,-,CSVTGTPRYGYTF,TGCAGCGTAACAGGGACACCGAGGTATGGCTACACCTTC
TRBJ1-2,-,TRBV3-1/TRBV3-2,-,CASSRPGDGYTF,TGTGCCAGCAGCCGACCGGGAGATGGCTACACCTTC
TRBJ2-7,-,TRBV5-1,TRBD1,CASRPGTVPYEQYF,TGCGCCAGCAGGCCCGGGACAGTTCCCTACGAGCAGTACTTC
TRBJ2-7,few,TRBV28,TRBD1,CASTMDRGREQYF,TGTGCCAGCACCATGGACAGGGGGCGCGAGCAGTACTTC
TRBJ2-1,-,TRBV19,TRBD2,CASSIARGRASGRVNEQFF,TGTGCCAGTAGTATAGCCCGAGGGAGGGCTAGCGGGAGGGTGAATGAGCAGTTCTTC
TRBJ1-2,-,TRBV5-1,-,CASSLANPYGYTF,TGCGCCAGCAGCTTGGCCAATCCCTATGGCTACACCTTC
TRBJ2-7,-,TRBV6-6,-,CASSYSDRTLRQYF,TGTGCCAGCAGTTACTCAGACAGGACTTTACGGCAGTACTTC
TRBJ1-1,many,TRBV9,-,CASSVEAGKNTEAFF,TGTGCCAGCAGCGTAGAGGCAGGGAAGAACACTGAAGCTTTCTTT
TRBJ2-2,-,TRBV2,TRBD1,CASSTQGTGATGELFF,TGTGCCAGCAGCACACAGGGGACAGGGGCCACCGGGGAGCTGTTTTTT
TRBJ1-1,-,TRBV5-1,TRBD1,CASSSTGGTAFF,TGCGCCAGCAGCTCGACAGGGGGTACGGCTTTCTTT
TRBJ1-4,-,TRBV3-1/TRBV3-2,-,CASSQEGGGLSEKLFF,TGTGCCAGCAGCCAAGAAGGGGGGGGACTTTCCGAAAAACTGTTTTTT
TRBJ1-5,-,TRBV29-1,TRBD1,CSVEVNGQGGQPQHF,TGCAGCGTTGAAGTGAATGGACAGGGAGGCCAGCCCCAGCATTTT
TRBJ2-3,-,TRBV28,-,CASSLGTRGLTQYF,TGTGCCAGCAGTTTGGGGACACGCGGACTGACGCAGTATTTT
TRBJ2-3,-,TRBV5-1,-,CASSLGGRGGTDTQYF,TGCGCCAGCAGCCTGGGCGGACGGGGAGGCACAGATACGCAGTATTTT
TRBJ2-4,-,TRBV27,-,CASSLRPWDSLAKNIQYF,TGTGCCAGCAGTTTACGTCCCTGGGACTCGCTAGCCAAAAACATTCAGTACTTC
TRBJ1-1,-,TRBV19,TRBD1,CASSGQQGGHTEAFF,TGTGCCAGTAGTGGCCAGCAGGGGGGTCACACTGAAGCTTTCTTT
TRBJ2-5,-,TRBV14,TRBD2,CASSQELAGGPVGETQYF,TGTGCCAGCAGCCAAGAACTAGCGGGAGGGCCGGTTGGAGAGACCCAGTACTTC
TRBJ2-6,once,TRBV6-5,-,CASTGSGANVLTF,TGTGCCAGCACGGGGTCCGGGGCCAACGTCCTGACTTTC
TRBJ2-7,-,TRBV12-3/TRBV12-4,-,CASSRKGGQYF,TGTGCCAGCAGTCGGAAAGGAGGGCAGTACTTC
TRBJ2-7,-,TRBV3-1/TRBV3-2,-,CASSGRTAGPDEQYF,TGTGCCAGCAGCGGAAGGACAGCTGGTCCGGACGAGCAGTACTTC
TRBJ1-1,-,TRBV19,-,CASSTGGARYTEAFF,TGTGCCAGTAGTACGGGGGGGGCGCGGTACACTGAAGCTTTCTTT
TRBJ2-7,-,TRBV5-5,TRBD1,CASSGDRVSYEQYF,TGTGCCAGCAGCGGGGACAGGGTCTCCTACGAGCAGTACTTC
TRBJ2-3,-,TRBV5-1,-,CASSLAVVGGSGDTQYF,TGCGCCAGCAGCTTGGCCGTCGTAGGGGGAAGTGGAGATACGCAGTATTTT